The sequence of this TCR beta chain was determined in a study of cytomegalovirus exposure and HLA in healthy donors. Study-wide results and caveats: In a later analysis, specific HLA alleles were associated with about 18,000 TCR beta sequences at a 0.05 false discovery rate.

Amplification used 60 Vbeta primers and 13 Jbeta primers. Measured with immunoSEQ multiplex PCR; TCRdb has only the in-frame clones, and not every one. The table has about 140,000 clones, approximately 57% seen once. Per the germline V gene, CDR1 is SGHVS and CDR2 is FQNEAQ. V lost 6 bases, J lost 0 bases, and 6 bases lay in between. The CDR3 is made up of 12 amino acids. This clone was observed a handful of times. Its antigen is still unknown. The chain couples TRBV7-8 to TRBJ2-7; the D gene is possibly TRBD2 (6 bases). Input material: PBMCs. The receptor's source is a male donor in good health and CMV-seronegative. The CDR3 region has the DNA TGTGCCAGCAGGGACTACTCCTACGAGCAGTACTTC. Translation: CASRDYSYEQYF.